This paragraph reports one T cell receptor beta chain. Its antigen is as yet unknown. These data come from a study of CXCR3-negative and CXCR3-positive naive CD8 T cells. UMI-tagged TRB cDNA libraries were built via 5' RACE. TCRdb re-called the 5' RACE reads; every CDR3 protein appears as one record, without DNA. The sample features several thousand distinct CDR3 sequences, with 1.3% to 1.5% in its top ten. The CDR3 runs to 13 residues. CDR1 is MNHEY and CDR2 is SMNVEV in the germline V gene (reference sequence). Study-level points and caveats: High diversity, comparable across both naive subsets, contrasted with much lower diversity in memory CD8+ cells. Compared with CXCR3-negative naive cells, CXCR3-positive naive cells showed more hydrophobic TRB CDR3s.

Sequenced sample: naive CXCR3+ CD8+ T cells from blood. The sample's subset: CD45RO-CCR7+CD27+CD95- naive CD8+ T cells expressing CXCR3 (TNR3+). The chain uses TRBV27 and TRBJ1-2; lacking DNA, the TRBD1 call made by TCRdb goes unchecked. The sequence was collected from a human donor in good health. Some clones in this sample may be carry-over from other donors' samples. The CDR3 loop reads CASSLRTGQGYTF.